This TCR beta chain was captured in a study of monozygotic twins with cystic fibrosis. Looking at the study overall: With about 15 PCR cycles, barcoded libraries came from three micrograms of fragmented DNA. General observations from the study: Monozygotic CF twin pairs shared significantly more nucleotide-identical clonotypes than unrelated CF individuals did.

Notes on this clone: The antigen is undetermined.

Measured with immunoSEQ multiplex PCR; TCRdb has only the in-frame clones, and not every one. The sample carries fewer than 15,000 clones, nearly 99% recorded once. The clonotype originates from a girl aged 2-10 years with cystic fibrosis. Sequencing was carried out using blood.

CDR3 nucleotide sequence: TGCGCCAGCAGCCTTAGGAATTCCCCTCGCAATGAGCAGTTCTTC. It encodes CASSLRNSPRNEQFF. V and J are TRBV5-1 and TRBJ2-1; D unclear. The V and J ends lost 4 bases and 6 bases respectively, with 17 bases between them. Looked up from germline, CDR1 is SGHRS and CDR2 is YFSETQ. The CDR3 has 15 amino acids.